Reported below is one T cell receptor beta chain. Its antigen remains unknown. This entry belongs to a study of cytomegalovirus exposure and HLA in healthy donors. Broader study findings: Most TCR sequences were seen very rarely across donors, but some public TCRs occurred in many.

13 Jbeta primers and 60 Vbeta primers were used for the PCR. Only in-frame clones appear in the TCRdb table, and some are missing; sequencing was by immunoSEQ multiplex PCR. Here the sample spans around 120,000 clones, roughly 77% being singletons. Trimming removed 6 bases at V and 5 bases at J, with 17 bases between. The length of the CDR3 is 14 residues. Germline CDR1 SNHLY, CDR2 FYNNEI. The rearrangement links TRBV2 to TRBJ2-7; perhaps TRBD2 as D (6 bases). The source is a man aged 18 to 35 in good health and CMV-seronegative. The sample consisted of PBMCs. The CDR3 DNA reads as TGTGCCAGCAGCCCGGGACTCCCTCCTAACGAGCAGTACTTC. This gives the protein CASSPGLPPNEQYF.